This TCR beta chain was sequenced in a study of blood T cell repertoires in COVID-19. Study background: In each case, the material was cDNA or gDNA derived from T cells, B-cell-depleted T cells, or PBMCs.

Those enrolled in Seattle joined during active infection and were followed longitudinally afterward. Original data processing: Amplification from reference gene primers served as the basis for estimated nucleated cell counts. Produced via immunoSEQ multiplex PCR; TCRdb's table is partial and in-frame only. That table is the source of V, J and clone size, and D and trimming were worked out from the DNA. The repertoire holds 150,000 to 200,000 clones, roughly 76% seen once, with 9.5% to 11% in the top ten. Germline V gene sequence: CDR1 ENHRY, CDR2 SYGVKD. This CDR3 spans 16 amino acids. J gave up 4 bases and V 6 bases, and 8 bases lay outside the gene matches.

The rearrangement joins TRBV10-3 to TRBJ2-3, with TRBD2 matching 12 bases. This clonotype was sampled from a woman aged 40 to 50 with COVID-19, enrolled during active disease. Sequencing input: peripheral blood. CDR3 residues: CAISRARTSGADTQYF. The CDR3 DNA sequence: TGTGCCATCAGCAGGGCTAGGACTAGCGGGGCAGATACGCAGTATTTT.